The entry that follows covers one T cell receptor beta chain sequence. The antigen remains undetermined. This sample is drawn from a study of T cells expressing NK-cell markers. Study overall: In sorted CD3+CD56+NKG2C+, CD3+CD56+NKG2C- and CD3+CD56-NKG2C+ T cells, TCR beta repertoires were obtained. Among eight sequenced donors, seven carried HCMV seropositivity while one was seronegative.

The CDR3 totals 17 residues. Per germline, CDR1 MNHNS and CDR2 SASEGT. Reprocessing the 5' RACE reads, TCRdb reports a single entry for every CDR3 protein and omits DNA. The table lists some 440,000 distinct CDR3 sequences. General observations from the study: These clonotypes, the leaders elsewhere, also led the CD3+CD56-NKG2C+ fraction in four donors.

Sequencing was carried out using blood T cells: a sorted CD56 or NKG2C T cell subset, CD4+ or CD8+ T cells, or bulk PBMC T cells (not recorded which). The receptor's source is a woman aged 45 to 65 in good health. The chain is built from TRBV6-1 and TRBJ2-1. CDR3 sequence reads: CASSVLNLQVLFDEQFF.